The rows below give T cell receptor beta chains drawn from one sample of a study of cytomegalovirus exposure and HLA in healthy donors. Profiled with immunoSEQ multiplex PCR; TCRdb holds only in-frame clones, not every one. The sample gives just under 250,000 clones, 82% of which show up once; around 5.4% is in the top ten. The specimen sequenced was PBMCs. The receptor source for this set is a woman in her 40s in good health and CMV-seropositive. The CDR3 runs from the conserved cysteine through the conserved F or W. The D gene is left open where the match is weak. For some rows the clone size is stated as once, few or many, or as a class when expanded; others skip it.

V gene	J gene	D gene	clone size	CDR3 protein	CDR3 DNA
TRBV15	TRBJ2-1	.	.	CATSRVRGRGTSYNEQFF	TGTGCCACCAGCAGAGTTCGAGGTCGGGGAACCTCCTACAATGAGCAGTTCTTC
TRBV12-5	TRBJ2-3	TRBD2	.	CASGLVRVGLPGTSGTTDTQYF	TGTGCTAGTGGTTTGGTCCGGGTGGGGCTGCCAGGGACTAGCGGAACCACAGATACGCAGTATTTT
TRBV11-1	TRBJ2-1	TRBD2	.	CASTPLAGPYNEQFF	TGTGCCAGCACCCCACTAGCGGGGCCTTACAATGAGCAGTTCTTC
TRBV7-9	TRBJ1-4	.	many	CASSSGPGREKLFF	TGTGCCAGCAGCTCCGGCCCGGGGAGGGAAAAACTGTTTTTT
TRBV7-9	TRBJ2-7	.	.	CASSPPSYEQYF	TGTGCCAGCAGCCCCCCTTCCTACGAGCAGTACTTC
TRBV6-5	TRBJ2-5	TRBD1	.	CASSPGQGLETQYF	TGTGCCAGCAGTCCGGGACAGGGTTTGGAGACCCAGTACTTC
TRBV7-2	TRBJ2-1	.	.	CASSFALAAQFF	TGTGCCAGCAGCTTTGCCCTAGCCGCGCAGTTCTTC
TRBV2	TRBJ1-5	.	.	CASSDLGRADVDQPQHF	TGTGCCAGCAGTGATTTAGGCAGGGCGGACGTTGATCAGCCCCAGCATTTT
TRBV11-3	TRBJ2-1	.	.	CASSLRAVSSYNEQFF	TGTGCCAGCAGCCTGAGAGCGGTTAGCTCCTACAATGAGCAGTTCTTC
TRBV13	TRBJ2-1	.	few	CASSEYGNEQFF	TGTGCCAGCAGTGAGTATGGCAATGAGCAGTTCTTC
TRBV2	TRBJ1-3	.	few	CASSYEYGTIYF	TGTGCCAGCAGTTACGAGTACGGCACCATATATTTT
TRBV5-5	TRBJ1-2	.	.	CASSLQGPGAYYGYTF	TGTGCCAGCAGCTTGCAGGGCCCAGGAGCGTACTATGGCTACACCTTC
TRBV15	TRBJ2-7	TRBD1	.	CATSRPTGEQTYEQYF	TGTGCCACCAGCAGACCTACAGGGGAACAGACTTACGAGCAGTACTTC
TRBV19	TRBJ1-5	TRBD1	once	CASSIGQGGQPQHF	TGTGCCAGTAGTATAGGACAGGGCGGACAGCCCCAGCATTTT
TRBV30	TRBJ1-1	.	.	CAWSVQYEAFF	TGTGCCTGGAGTGTACAATACGAAGCTTTCTTT
TRBV19	TRBJ2-7	TRBD2	.	CASKLSGTSGYEQYF	TGTGCCAGTAAGCTCTCCGGGACTAGCGGCTACGAGCAGTACTTC
TRBV29-1	TRBJ2-6	.	.	CSVALGASGANVLTF	TGCAGCGTTGCCCTGGGAGCCTCTGGGGCCAACGTCCTGACTTTC
TRBV19	TRBJ1-1	.	.	CASSIGGSEAFF	TGTGCCAGTAGTATAGGGGGCAGTGAAGCTTTCTTT
TRBV7-9	TRBJ2-1	TRBD1	.	CSSSSTLGTGYNEQFF	TGTTCCAGCAGCTCCACCCTAGGGACAGGGTACAATGAGCAGTTCTTC
TRBV5-6	TRBJ1-2	.	.	CASSSVPDTFGYGYTF	TGTGCCAGCAGCTCGGTCCCCGACACGTTTGGCTATGGCTACACCTTC
TRBV2	TRBJ2-3	.	.	CASESDYRRPPTDTQYF	TGTGCCAGCGAGTCCGATTATCGGAGGCCCCCCACAGATACGCAGTATTTT
TRBV4-3	TRBJ1-2	TRBD1	.	CASSQEFQGAGSYGYTF	TGCGCCAGCAGCCAAGAATTTCAGGGGGCGGGTAGCTATGGCTACACCTTC
TRBV19	TRBJ2-2	.	.	CASCDRTNTGELFF	TGTGCCAGTTGCGACAGGACCAACACCGGGGAGCTGTTTTTT
TRBV18	TRBJ2-7	TRBD2	.	CASSLGLAGDYEQYF	TGTGCCAGCTCCCTGGGACTAGCGGGGGACTACGAGCAGTACTTC
TRBV6-1	TRBJ1-5	.	.	CASGLGQGPQHF	TGTGCCAGCGGCCTGGGTCAGGGGCCCCAGCATTTT
TRBV10-3	TRBJ1-4	.	.	CATYGGGGSNEKLFF	TGTGCCACCTACGGTGGGGGGGGGTCTAATGAAAAACTGTTTTTT
TRBV6-6	TRBJ1-1	.	.	CASSYPPERSEAFF	TGTGCCAGCAGTTACCCCCCAGAAAGATCTGAAGCTTTCTTT
TRBV30	TRBJ1-6	.	.	CAWSVLERNSPLHF	TGTGCCTGGAGTGTACTTGAGAGAAATTCCCCCCTCCACTTT
TRBV7-9	TRBJ2-2	.	.	CASSFERRAGTGELFF	TGTGCCAGCAGCTTTGAGAGACGGGCGGGCACCGGGGAGCTGTTTTTT
TRBV7-2	TRBJ1-4	.	.	CASRRVAGNEKLFF	TGTGCCAGCAGACGTGTAGCCGGGAATGAAAAACTGTTTTTT
TRBV7-2	TRBJ1-2	TRBD1	.	CASSFGQGIGYGYTF	TGTGCCAGCAGCTTTGGACAGGGGATCGGCTATGGCTACACCTTC
TRBV27	TRBJ2-7	TRBD2	.	CASSLNSGRVDEQYF	TGTGCCAGCAGTTTGAATAGCGGGAGGGTGGACGAGCAGTACTTC